This T cell receptor beta chain was identified during a study of control samples from healthy donors and cancer patients. The CDR3 is 15 amino acids. CDR1 and CDR2 (germline): GTSNPN, SVGIG (reference sequence). V lost 0 bases, J lost 5 bases, and 13 bases lay in between. Measured with immunoSEQ multiplex PCR; TCRdb has only the in-frame clones, and not every one. The data show more than 110,000 clones, 75% to 90% seen once. The chain couples TRBV30 to TRBJ1-4, with D possibly matching TRBD1 (5 bases). Input material: blood. The clonotype was recovered from a woman aged 25-40 years in good health. CDR3 in amino acids: CAWSVGGGKNEKLFF. As DNA, the CDR3 is TGTGCCTGGAGTGTCGGTGGGGGGAAAAATGAAAAACTGTTTTTT.